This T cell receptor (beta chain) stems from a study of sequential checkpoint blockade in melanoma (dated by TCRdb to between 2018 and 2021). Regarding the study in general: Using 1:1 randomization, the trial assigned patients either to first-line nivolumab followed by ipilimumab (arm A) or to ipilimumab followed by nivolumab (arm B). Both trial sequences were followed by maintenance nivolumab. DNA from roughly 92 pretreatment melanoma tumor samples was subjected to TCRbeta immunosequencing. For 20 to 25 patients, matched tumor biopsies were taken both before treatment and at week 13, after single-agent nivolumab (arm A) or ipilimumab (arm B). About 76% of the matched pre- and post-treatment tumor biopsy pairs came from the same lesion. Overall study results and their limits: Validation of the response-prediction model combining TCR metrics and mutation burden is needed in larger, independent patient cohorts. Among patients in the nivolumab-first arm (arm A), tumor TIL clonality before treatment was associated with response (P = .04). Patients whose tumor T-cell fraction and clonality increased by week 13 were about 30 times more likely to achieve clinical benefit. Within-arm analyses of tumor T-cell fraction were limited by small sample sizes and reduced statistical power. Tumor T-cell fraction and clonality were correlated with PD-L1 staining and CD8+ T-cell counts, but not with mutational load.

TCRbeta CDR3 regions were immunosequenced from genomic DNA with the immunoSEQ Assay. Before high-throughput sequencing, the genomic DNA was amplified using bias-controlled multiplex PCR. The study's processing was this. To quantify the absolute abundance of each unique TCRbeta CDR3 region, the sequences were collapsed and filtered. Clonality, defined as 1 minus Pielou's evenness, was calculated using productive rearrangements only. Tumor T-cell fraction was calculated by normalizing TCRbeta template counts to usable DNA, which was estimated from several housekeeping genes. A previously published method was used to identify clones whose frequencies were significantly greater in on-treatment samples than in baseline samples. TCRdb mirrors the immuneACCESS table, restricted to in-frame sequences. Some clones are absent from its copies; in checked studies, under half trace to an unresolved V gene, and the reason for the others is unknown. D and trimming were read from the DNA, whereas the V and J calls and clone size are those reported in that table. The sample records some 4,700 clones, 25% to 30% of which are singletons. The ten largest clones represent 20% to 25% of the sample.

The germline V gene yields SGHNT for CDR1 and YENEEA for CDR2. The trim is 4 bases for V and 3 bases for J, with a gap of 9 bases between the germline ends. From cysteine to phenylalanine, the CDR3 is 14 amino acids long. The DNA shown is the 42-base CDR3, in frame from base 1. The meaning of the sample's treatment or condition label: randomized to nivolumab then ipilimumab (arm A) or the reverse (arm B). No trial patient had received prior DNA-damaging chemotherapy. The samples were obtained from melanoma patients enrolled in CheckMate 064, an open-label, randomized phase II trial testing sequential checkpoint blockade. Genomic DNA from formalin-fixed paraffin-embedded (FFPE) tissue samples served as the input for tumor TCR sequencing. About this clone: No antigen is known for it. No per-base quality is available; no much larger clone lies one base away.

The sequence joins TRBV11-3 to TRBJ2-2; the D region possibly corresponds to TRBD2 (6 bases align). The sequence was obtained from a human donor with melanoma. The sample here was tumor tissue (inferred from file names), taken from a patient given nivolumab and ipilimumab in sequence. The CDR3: CASSSGLYTGELFF. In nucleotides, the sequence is TGTGCCAGCAGCTCGGGACTGTACACCGGGGAGCTGTTTTTT.